This TCR beta chain was observed in a study of T cells after somatic rescue of genetic block. J lost 10 bases, V lost 2 bases, and 8 bases had no gene match. The CDR3 runs 15 residues. Germline V lookup: CDR1 LNHNV, CDR2 YYDKDF (reference sequence). Measured with immunoSEQ multiplex PCR; TCRdb has only the in-frame clones, and not every one. The sample carries 110,000 or so clones, approximately 90% recorded once. This sequence originates from a woman under 30. The specimen sequenced was peripheral blood mononuclear cells (PBMCs). The chain recombines TRBV15 with TRBJ1-6; 7 positions agree with TRBD1. The CDR3 protein is CATSRRDSFGSPLHF. The DNA of the CDR3 is TGTGCCACCAGCAGACGGGACAGCTTCGGATCACCCCTCCACTTT.